This T cell receptor beta chain was recorded in a study of T cells in Graves' hyperthyroidism and ophthalmopathy (dated by TCRdb to between 2017 and 2020). About the full investigation: Peripheral blood was collected at initial diagnosis, before any treatment. Thyroid tissue and blood T-cell repertoires from six Graves' hyperthyroidism patients were also compared in the study. The paper reports TCR Vbeta CDR3 sequencing of roughly 140 peripheral blood samples: 43 ophthalmopathy, fewer than 80 hyperthyroidism and around 17 progressor patients. For training and testing, the roughly 97 patients in the discovery cohort were randomly divided in a 7:3 ratio. To identify TCR V-J signatures that set the groups apart, the researchers used a discovery cohort of about a hundred patients, made up of 40 to 45 with Graves' ophthalmopathy and some 60 with stable Graves' hyperthyroidism. An independent validation cohort of under 20 hyperthyroidism patients and about 16 patients who later progressed to ophthalmopathy tested prospective prediction of ophthalmopathy. After blood sampling, hyperthyroidism patients were treated with methimazole at a starting dose of 30 mg daily, and ophthalmopathy patients were treated with high-dose intravenous methylprednisolone. Broader findings and caveats from the paper: In cross-validation, a model built on a 13 V-J signature told ophthalmopathy apart from stable hyperthyroidism with approximately 91% sensitivity and approximately 81% specificity, and in testing the same model reached 80%/75%. In validation, the model predicted progression to ophthalmopathy a median of about 6.8 months before onset, with approximately 68% sensitivity and roughly 79% specificity. No statistical method was used to set the sample size in advance, and investigators knew the group allocation. Most expanded thyroid clonotypes (frequency above 0.001) were also detected in blood, a finding suggesting that blood repertoires may reflect thyroid immune responses.

Graves' hyperthyroidism was defined as stable when no progression to ophthalmopathy occurred over 18 months of follow-up. Hyperthyroidism patients were aged 18 to 65 years and newly diagnosed, with disease duration of less than 2 months. Exclusion was applied to patients with uncontrolled infections, other autoimmune diseases, pregnancy or lactation. Diagnoses were based on clinical symptoms, serum thyroxine and TRAb, thyroid ultrasound and orbital computed tomography. PBMCs were separated from over 9 ml of fresh peripheral blood using Ficoll-Paque density gradient centrifugation. Total RNA was extracted using Trizol reagent, and RNA quality was assessed on an Agilent 2100 Bioanalyzer. This clonotype was found a few times. It lacks a known antigen. No clone much larger than this one lies a single base away; base qualities are absent. There are 14 amino acids in the CDR3, from cysteine to phenylalanine inclusive. The retained sequence is limited to the CDR3, 42 bases, with the frame set at the first base. CDR1 and CDR2 are drawn from the germline V gene (reference sequence): SEHNR, FQNEAQ. Trimming takes 5 bases from V and 4 bases from J, and the germline ends sit 14 bases apart.

TCR beta CDR3 regions were amplified from RNA transcripts. A first-round RT-PCR of the TCR CDR3 used the HTBI primer set with the Qiagen OneStep RT-PCR kit. Libraries were constructed in a second round of multiplex PCR, after which size selection and purification were performed. The libraries were sequenced on an Illumina HiSeq2000 using paired-end 100 bp reads. The source study handled its data this way. SOAPnuke was used to process the raw data, with reads discarded if the reads contained adapters or uncalled bases, had a mean Phred below 15, or lacked an exact constant-primer or identifier match. COPE v1.2.5 was used to merge high-quality paired reads, and clonotypes were defined as unique nucleotide sequences. MiTCR v1.1 was used to align clonotypes to the IMGT TRBV, TRBD and TRBJ reference segments. The analysis was restricted to V-J combinations with a frequency above 0.0001, which together covered just over 99% of the repertoires. A TCS score was defined as the ratio between F50 (clonal expansion) and ExV (chaos), using BLOSUM62-based TCRdist between CDR3 peptides within each V-J. Welch's t-statistics and random forest reduced roughly 500 V-J features to roughly 13, which were used in a naive Bayes classifier (R e1071). Thyroid-blood repertoire similarity was quantified with the Morisita-Horn index. TCRdb reprocessing: public reads trimmed at Q25 with fastp, clones called with MiXCR, in-frame beta chains kept. Rows with a matching CDR3 protein are joined into one entry that keeps the most common DNA and genes. The V and J calls were determined by TCRdb, not by the authors. Recorded for this sample are roughly 800,000 distinct CDR3 sequences; roughly 40% of them occurred a single time. 8.9% of the sample lies in the top ten.

The source is a man aged 18 to 29 with Graves' hyperthyroidism. The V and J segments used are TRBV7-9 and TRBJ1-1, with no D gene named confidently. The sequenced sample was blood. The nucleotides are TGTGCCAGCAGCCCCCCTAGTCAGAGCACTGAAGCTTTCTTT. It translates as CASSPPSQSTEAFF.